This T cell receptor beta chain was sequenced for a study of cytomegalovirus exposure and HLA in healthy donors. General observations from the study: In a later analysis, DRB1 alleles had the most associated TCRs; HLA-C alleles the fewest.

Both 60 Vbeta primers and 13 Jbeta primers went into the PCR. Profiled with immunoSEQ multiplex PCR; TCRdb holds only in-frame clones, not every one. The top ten hold 5.5% to 7.5% of the sample, which has more than 65,000 clones, about 78% seen once. Points on this clone: Its antigen is undetermined.

The CDR3 runs 15 residues. The V gene end was trimmed by 5 bases and the J gene end by 7 bases; junction bases not matched to a gene: 14. The V gene's germline CDR1 is PRHDT and CDR2 FYEKMQ (reference sequence). Material for sequencing was PBMCs. This sequence was found in a man between 18 and 29 years old in good health and CMV-seropositive. The rearrangement links TRBV13 to TRBJ2-7; TRBD2 agrees at 7 bases. The CDR3 reads CASSPPGGRAGEQYF. The CDR3 nucleotides are TGTGCCAGCAGCCCCCCAGGCGGGAGAGCCGGGGAGCAGTACTTC.